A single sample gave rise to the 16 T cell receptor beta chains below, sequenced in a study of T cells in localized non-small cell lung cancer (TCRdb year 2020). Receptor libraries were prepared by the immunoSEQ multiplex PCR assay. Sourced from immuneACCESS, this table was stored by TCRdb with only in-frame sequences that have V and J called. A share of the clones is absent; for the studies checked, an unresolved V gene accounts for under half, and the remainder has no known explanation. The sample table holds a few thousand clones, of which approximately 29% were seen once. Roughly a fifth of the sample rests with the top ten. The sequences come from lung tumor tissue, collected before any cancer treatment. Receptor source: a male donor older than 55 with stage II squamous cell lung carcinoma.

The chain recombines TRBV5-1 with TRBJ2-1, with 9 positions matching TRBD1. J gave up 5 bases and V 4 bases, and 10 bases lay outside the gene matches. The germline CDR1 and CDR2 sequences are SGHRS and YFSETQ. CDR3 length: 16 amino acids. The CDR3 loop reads CASSPGQGNPHNEQFF. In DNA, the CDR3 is TGCGCCAGCAGCCCGGGACAGGGTAATCCCCACAATGAGCAGTTCTTC.

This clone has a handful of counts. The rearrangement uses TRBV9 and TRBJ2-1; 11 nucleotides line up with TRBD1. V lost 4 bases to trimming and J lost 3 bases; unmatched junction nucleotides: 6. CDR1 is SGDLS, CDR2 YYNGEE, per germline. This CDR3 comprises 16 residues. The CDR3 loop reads CASSTGQGAFYNEQFF. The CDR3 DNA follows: TGTGCCAGCAGCACAGGACAGGGGGCCTTCTACAATGAGCAGTTCTTC.

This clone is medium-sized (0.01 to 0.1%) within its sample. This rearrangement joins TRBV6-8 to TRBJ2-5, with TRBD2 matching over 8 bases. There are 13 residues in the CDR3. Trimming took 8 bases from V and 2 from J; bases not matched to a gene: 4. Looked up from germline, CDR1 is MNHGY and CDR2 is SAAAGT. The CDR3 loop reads CASARGGQETQYF. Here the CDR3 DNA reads TGTGCCAGCGCCCGGGGGGGGCAAGAGACCCAGTACTTC.

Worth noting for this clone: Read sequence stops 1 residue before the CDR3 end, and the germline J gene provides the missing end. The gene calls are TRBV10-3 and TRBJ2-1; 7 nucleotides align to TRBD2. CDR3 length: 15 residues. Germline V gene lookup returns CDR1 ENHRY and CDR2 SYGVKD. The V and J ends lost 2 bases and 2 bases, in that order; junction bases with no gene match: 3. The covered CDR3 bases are TGTGCCATCAGTGAGGCGGGAGTTACCTACAATGAGCAGTTC. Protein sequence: CAISEAGVTYNEQF. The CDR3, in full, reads CAISEAGVTYNEQFF.

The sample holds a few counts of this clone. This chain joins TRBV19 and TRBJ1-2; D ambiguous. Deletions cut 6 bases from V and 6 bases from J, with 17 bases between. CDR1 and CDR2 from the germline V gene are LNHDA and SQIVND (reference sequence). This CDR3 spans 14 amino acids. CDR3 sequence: CASSPPDHRNGYTF. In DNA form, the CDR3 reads TGTGCCAGTAGCCCCCCTGATCATAGGAATGGCTACACCTTC.

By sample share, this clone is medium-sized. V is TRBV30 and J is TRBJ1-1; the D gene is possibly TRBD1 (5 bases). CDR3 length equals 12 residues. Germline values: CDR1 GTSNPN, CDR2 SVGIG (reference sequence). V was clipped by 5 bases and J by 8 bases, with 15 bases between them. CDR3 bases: TGTGCCTGGGTAAGACAGCGGGTAGAAGCTTTCTTT. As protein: CAWVRQRVEAFF. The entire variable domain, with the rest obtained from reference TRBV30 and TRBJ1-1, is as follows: SQTIHQWPATLVQPVGSPLSLECTVEGTSNPNLYWYRQAAGRGLQLLFYSVGIGQISSEVPQNLSASRPQDRQFILSSKKLLLSDSGFYLCAWVRQRVEAFFGQGTRLTVV.

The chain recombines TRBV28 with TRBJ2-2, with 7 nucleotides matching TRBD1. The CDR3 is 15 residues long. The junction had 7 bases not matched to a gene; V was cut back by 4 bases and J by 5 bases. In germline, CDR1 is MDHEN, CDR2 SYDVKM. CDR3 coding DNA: TGTGCCAGCAGTTCCCGGGACAGAGGGACCGGGGAGCTGTTTTTT. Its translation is CASSSRDRGTGELFF.

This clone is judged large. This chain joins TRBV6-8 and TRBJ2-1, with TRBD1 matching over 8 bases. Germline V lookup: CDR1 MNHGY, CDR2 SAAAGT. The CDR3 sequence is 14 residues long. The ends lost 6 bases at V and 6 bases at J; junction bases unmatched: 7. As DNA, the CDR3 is TGTGCCAGCAGGGACAGGGTATTAGTCAATGAGCAGTTCTTC. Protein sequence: CASRDRVLVNEQFF.

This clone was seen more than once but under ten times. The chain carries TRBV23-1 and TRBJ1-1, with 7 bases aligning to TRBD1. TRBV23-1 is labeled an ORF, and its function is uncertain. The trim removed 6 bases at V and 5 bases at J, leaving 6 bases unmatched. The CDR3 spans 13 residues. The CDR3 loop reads CASSLRGQTEAFF. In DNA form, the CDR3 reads TGCGCCAGCAGCTTGAGGGGGCAAACTGAAGCTTTCTTT.

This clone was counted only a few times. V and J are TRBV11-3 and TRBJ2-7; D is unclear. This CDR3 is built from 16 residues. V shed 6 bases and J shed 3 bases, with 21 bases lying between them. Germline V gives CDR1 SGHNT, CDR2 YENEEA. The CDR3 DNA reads TGTGCCAGCAGAATGGGATCGACGGTCCGGATCTACGAGCAGTACTTC. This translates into CASRMGSTVRIYEQYF.

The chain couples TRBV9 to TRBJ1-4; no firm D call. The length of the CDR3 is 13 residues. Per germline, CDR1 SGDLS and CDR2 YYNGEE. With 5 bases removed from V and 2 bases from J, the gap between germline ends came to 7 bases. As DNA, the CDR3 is TGTGCCAGCAGAAGCGGCACTAATGAAAAACTGTTTTTT. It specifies CASRSGTNEKLFF.

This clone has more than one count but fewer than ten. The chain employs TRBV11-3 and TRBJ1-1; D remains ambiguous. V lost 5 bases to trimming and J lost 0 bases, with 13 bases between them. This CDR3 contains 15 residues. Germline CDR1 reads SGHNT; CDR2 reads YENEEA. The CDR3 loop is CASSRGARMNTEAFF. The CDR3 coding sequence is TGTGCCAGCAGCCGAGGTGCGCGGATGAACACTGAAGCTTTCTTT.

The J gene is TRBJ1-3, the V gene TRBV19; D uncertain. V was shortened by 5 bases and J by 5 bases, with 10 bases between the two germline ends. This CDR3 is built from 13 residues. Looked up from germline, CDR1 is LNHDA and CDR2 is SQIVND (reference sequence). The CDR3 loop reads CASSANLRNTIYF. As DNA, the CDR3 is TGTGCCAGTAGTGCAAACCTGAGAAACACCATATATTTT.

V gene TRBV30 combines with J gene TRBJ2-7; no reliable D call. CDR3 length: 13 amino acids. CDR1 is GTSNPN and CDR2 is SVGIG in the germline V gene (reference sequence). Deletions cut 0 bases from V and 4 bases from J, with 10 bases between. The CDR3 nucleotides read TGTGCCTGGAGTGTAAGCTCTAAATACGAGCAGTACTTC. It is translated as CAWSVSSKYEQYF.

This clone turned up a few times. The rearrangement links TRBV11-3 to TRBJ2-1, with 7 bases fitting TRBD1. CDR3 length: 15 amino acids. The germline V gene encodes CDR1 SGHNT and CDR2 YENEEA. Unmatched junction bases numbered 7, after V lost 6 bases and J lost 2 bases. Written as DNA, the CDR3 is TGTGCCAGCAGTTCTGCCGGGACAGCCTACAATGAGCAGTTCTTC. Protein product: CASSSAGTAYNEQFF.

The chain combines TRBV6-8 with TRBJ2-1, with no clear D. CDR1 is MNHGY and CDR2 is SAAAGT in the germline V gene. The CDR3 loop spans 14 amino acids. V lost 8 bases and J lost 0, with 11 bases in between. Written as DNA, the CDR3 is TGTGCCAGCTCCGGACCGGCCTCCTACAATGAGCAGTTCTTC. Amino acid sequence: CASSGPASYNEQFF.